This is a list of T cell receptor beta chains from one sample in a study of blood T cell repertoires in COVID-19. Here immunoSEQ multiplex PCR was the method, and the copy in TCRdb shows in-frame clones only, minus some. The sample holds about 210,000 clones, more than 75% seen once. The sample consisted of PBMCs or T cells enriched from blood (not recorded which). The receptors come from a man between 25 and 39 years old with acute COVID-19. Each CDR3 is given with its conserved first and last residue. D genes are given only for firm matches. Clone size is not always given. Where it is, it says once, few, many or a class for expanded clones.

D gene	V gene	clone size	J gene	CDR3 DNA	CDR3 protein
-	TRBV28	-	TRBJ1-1	TGTGCCAGCACCCTGAGGTTGGGTGGGACTGAAGCTTTCTTT	CASTLRLGGTEAFF
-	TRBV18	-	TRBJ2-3	TGTGCCAGCTCACCAAGGACTACTAGCACAGATACGCAGTATTTT	CASSPRTTSTDTQYF
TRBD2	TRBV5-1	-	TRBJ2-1	TGCGCCAGCAGCTTGTTGCGCGGGGGGAGCTCCTACAATGAGCAGTTCTTC	CASSLLRGGSSYNEQFF
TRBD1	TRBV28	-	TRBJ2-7	TGTGCCAGCAGTTTATGGGGGACAGGGGTCTACGAGCAGTACTTC	CASSLWGTGVYEQYF
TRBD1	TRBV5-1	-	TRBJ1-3	TGCGCCAGCAGCTTGGTGGGACAGGGAGGAAACACCATATATTTT	CASSLVGQGGNTIYF
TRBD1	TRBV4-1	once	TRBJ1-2	TGCGCCAGCAGCGCAGCTTCGACAGGGGTCTACTATGGCTACACCTTC	CASSAASTGVYYGYTF
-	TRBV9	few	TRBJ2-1	TGTGCCAGCAGCGTAGGGGACGGGGGAAGCATGGATGAGCAGTTCTTC	CASSVGDGGSMDEQFF
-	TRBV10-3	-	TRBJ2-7	TGTGCCATCAGTGACATTTACGAGCAGTACTTC	CAISDIYEQYF
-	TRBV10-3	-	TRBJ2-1	TGTGCCATCGGGCCACACGTGTCCAATGAGCAGTTCTTC	CAIGPHVSNEQFF
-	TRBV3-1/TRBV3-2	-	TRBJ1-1	TGTGCCAGCAGCCAAGTGTTTTCGGGGAGCACTGAAGCTTTCTTT	CASSQVFSGSTEAFF
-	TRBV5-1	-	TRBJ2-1	TGCGCCAGCAGCTTTACAAATGAGCAGTTCTTC	CASSFTNEQFF
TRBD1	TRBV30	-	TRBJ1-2	TGTGCCTGGCAACACAGGGGGAATGGCTACACCTTC	CAWQHRGNGYTF
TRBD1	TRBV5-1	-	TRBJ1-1	TGCGCCAGCAGCCGCGACAGGGGGCCCACTGAAGCTTTCTTT	CASSRDRGPTEAFF
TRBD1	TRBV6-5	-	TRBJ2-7	TGTGCCACATCAGGGGGCCCGACCTACGAGCAGTACTTC	CATSGGPTYEQYF
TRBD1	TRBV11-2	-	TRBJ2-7	TGTGCCAGCAGCCCCCCGGGACAGGGCGCCGAGCAGTACTTC	CASSPPGQGAEQYF
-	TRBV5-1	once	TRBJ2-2	TGCGCCAGCCGCGCGGGGTCAGGCGGGGAGCTGTTTTTT	CASRAGSGGELFF
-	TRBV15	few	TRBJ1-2	TGTGCCACCAGCAGAGATCAGCAGGGGTCGTACTATGGCTACACCTTC	CATSRDQQGSYYGYTF
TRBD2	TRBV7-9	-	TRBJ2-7	TGTGCCAGCAGCTTATCCACTAGCGGGTCCTACGAGCAGTACTTC	CASSLSTSGSYEQYF
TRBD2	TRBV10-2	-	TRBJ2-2	TGCGCCAGCGTGAGGACTAGCGGTAATTACACCGGGGAGCTGTTTTTT	CASVRTSGNYTGELFF
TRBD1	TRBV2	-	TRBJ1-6	TGTGCCAGCAGTGGGGACAGGGGGGCCTATAATTCACCCCTCCACTTT	CASSGDRGAYNSPLHF
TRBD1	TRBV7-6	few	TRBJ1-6	TGTGCCAGCAGCTCATCCGGGACAGGGAAATCACCCCTCCACTTT	CASSSSGTGKSPLHF
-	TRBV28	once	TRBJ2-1	TGTGCCAGCAGTTTAGGAGGCTCCTACAATGAGCAGTTCTTC	CASSLGGSYNEQFF
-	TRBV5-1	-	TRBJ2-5	TGCGCCAGCAGCGCCCGGGCGGGGCAGGAGACCCAGTACTTC	CASSARAGQETQYF
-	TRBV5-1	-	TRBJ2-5	TGCGCCAGCAGCTCCGGAAAAGGGGCCCGGGAGACCCAGTACTTC	CASSSGKGARETQYF
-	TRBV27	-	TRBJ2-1	TGTGCCAGCAGTTTATTCTTCCAAGGGCTAGCGCTTAACAATGAGCAGTTCTTC	CASSLFFQGLALNNEQFF
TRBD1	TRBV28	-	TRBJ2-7	TGTGCCAGCAGTTTATTGGGACAGGAGGGGGCGGGGCAGTACTTC	CASSLLGQEGAGQYF
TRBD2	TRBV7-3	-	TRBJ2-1	TGTGCCAGCAGCCAGCCGGGACTAGCGGGGCCCGGTGAGCAGTTCTTC	CASSQPGLAGPGEQFF
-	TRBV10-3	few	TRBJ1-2	TGTGCCATCAGTGAGTCAGAGGTAGTCTATGGCTACACCTTC	CAISESEVVYGYTF